One sample yielded the 14 T cell receptor beta chains listed below, sequenced in a study of blood T cell repertoires in COVID-19. Sequencing was performed with immunoSEQ multiplex PCR; in TCRdb, only in-frame clones are kept and a portion is missing. The table has 55,000 to 75,000 clones, just over 85% seen once. The sample comprised peripheral blood. All receptors derive from a man aged 50 to 59 with acute or convalescent COVID-19.

V gene TRBV29-1 combines with J gene TRBJ2-3; 10 bases line up with TRBD2. V gave up 3 bases and J gave up 1 base; unmatched junction bases: 1. There are 14 residues in the CDR3. Germline values: CDR1 SQVTM, CDR2 ANQGSEA. The CDR3 DNA is TGCAGCGTTGAGGGGACTAGCGGCACAGATACGCAGTATTTT. Translating gives CSVEGTSGTDTQYF.

The gene calls are TRBV6-5 and TRBJ2-7, with 7 positions matching TRBD1. V was pared by 5 bases and J by 5 bases, with 3 bases of the junction left unmatched. The CDR3 consists of 12 residues. Looked up from germline, CDR1 is MNHEY and CDR2 is SVGAGI. CDR3 bases: TGTGCCAGCAGTCGACAGGGTAACGAGCAGTACTTC. It translates to CASSRQGNEQYF.

The chain has TRBV2 and TRBJ2-2; maybe TRBD1 (6 bases). The CDR3 is made up of 18 amino acids. Germline V CDR1 and CDR2: SNHLY, FYNNEI. The germline V and J ends were trimmed by 4 bases and 7 bases, with 25 bases remaining between them. This chain's CDR3 is CASSGQDGRAVSYGELFF. CDR3 DNA sequence: TGTGCCAGCAGTGGACAGGATGGCAGGGCCGTATCGTACGGGGAGCTGTTTTTT.

The rearrangement links TRBV11-3 to TRBJ2-3, with a possible D match to TRBD1 (5 bases). The CDR3 length is 16 residues. Germline values: CDR1 SGHNT, CDR2 YENEEA. V was trimmed by 5 bases and J by 0 bases, leaving 15 bases between them. CDR3 region: CASSPQGDTSTDTQYF. The CDR3 DNA reads TGTGCCAGCAGCCCCCAGGGTGACACCAGCACAGATACGCAGTATTTT. Complete variable domain (other parts from reference TRBV11-3 and TRBJ2-3): EAGVVQSPRYKIIEKKQPVAFWCNPISGHNTLYWYLQNLGQGPELLIRYENEEAVDDSQLPKDRFSAERLKGVDSTLKIQPAELGDSAVYLCASSPQGDTSTDTQYFGPGTRLTVL.

In this sample, this clone turned up once. The chain joins TRBV7-8 to TRBJ2-7, with a possible D match to TRBD2 (6 bases). In germline, CDR1 is SGHVS, CDR2 FQNEAQ. Trimming removed 1 base at V and 6 bases at J, with 10 bases between. CDR3 length: 13 residues. The CDR3 protein is CASSLGIGSEQYF. As DNA, the CDR3 is TGTGCCAGCAGCTTAGGGATCGGGAGCGAGCAGTACTTC.

The V call is TRBV19, the J call TRBJ2-1; no clear D. The CDR3 runs to 15 residues. Germline V gives CDR1 LNHDA, CDR2 SQIVND (reference sequence). The germline V and J ends were trimmed by 1 base and 0 bases, with 7 bases remaining between them. The DNA of the CDR3 is TGTGCCAGTAGTATAGGTCCCAGCTCCTACAATGAGCAGTTCTTC. This gives the protein CASSIGPSSYNEQFF.

This clone is deemed large. The chain uses TRBV16 and TRBJ1-2; D ambiguous. Germline V lookup: CDR1 KGHSY, CDR2 FQNENV. V shed 1 base and J shed 10 bases, with 7 bases lying between them. This CDR3 region has 11 residues. The CDR3 DNA sequence: TGTGCCAGCAGCCAATGGGCCGTCTACACCTTC. It is translated as CASSQWAVYTF.

CDR3 sequence (DNA): TGTGCCTGGAGTGGGACTAGCGGGAGTGTAGGGACGCAGTATTTT. It encodes CAWSGTSGSVGTQYF. The chain recombines TRBV30 with TRBJ2-3; 13 bases agree with TRBD2. The CDR3 is 15 amino acids. Germline V CDR1 and CDR2: GTSNPN, SVGIG (reference sequence). V shed 1 base, J shed 9 bases, and the junction held 7 bases outside the gene matches.

The chain couples TRBV2 to TRBJ1-2, with D possibly TRBD1 on 6 matching bases. In germline, CDR1 is SNHLY, CDR2 FYNNEI. V lost 8 bases, J lost 7 bases, and 20 bases lay in between. The CDR3 consists of 14 residues. The CDR3 region has the DNA TGTGCCAGCCGCCAGGGCAGGGGTTCGATTGGCTACACCTTC. Its translation: CASRQGRGSIGYTF.

This chain joins TRBV5-1 and TRBJ2-5, with 11 positions matching TRBD2. This CDR3 is built from 17 residues. The trim removed 4 bases at V and 5 bases at J, leaving 13 bases unmatched. Germline CDR1 reads SGHRS; CDR2 reads YFSETQ. The CDR3 loop is CASSTLAGGLPKETQYF. As DNA, the CDR3 is TGCGCCAGCAGCACCCTAGCGGGGGGCCTCCCTAAGGAGACCCAGTACTTC. The complete variable domain, with remaining parts taken from reference TRBV5-1 and TRBJ2-5, reads KAGVTQTPRYLIKTRGQQVTLSCSPISGHRSVSWYQQTPGQGLQFLFEYFSETQRNKGNFPGRFSGRQFSNSRSEMNVSTLELGDSALYLCASSTLAGGLPKETQYFGPGTRLLVL.

V and J are TRBV6-6 and TRBJ2-3, with 10 positions matching TRBD1. This CDR3 contains 15 residues. V trimming: 6 bases; J trimming: 4 bases; junction bases outside the gene matches: 7. Per the germline V gene, CDR1 is MNHNY and CDR2 is SVGAGI (reference sequence). CDR3 in amino acids: CASRRQGAGADTQYF. CDR3 nucleotides: TGTGCCAGCAGAAGACAGGGGGCCGGGGCAGATACGCAGTATTTT.

The chain is built from TRBV19 and TRBJ1-5; 7 bases align to TRBD1. Germline values: CDR1 LNHDA, CDR2 SQIVND (reference sequence). This CDR3 spans 15 amino acids. The trim removed 7 bases at V and 4 bases at J, leaving 10 bases unmatched. The CDR3 reads CASTSTDRVNQPQHF. CDR3 sequence (DNA): TGTGCCAGTACCTCGACTGACAGGGTAAATCAGCCCCAGCATTTT. The full variable domain, rest sourced from reference TRBV19 and TRBJ1-5, is DGGITQSPKYLFRKEGQNVTLSCEQNLNHDAMYWYRQDPGQGLRLIYYSQIVNDFQKGDIAEGYSVSREKKESFPLTVTSAQKNPTAFYLCASTSTDRVNQPQHFGDGTRLSIL.

The CDR3: CASLPPGVNTQYF. The CDR3 nucleotides are TGTGCCAGCCTCCCACCAGGGGTGAATACGCAGTATTTT. The V gene is TRBV6-5, the J gene TRBJ2-3; a possible D gene is TRBD1 (6 bases). This CDR3 comprises 13 residues. CDR1 and CDR2 from the germline V gene are MNHEY and SVGAGI. V lost 8 bases to trimming and J lost 7 bases, with 16 bases between them.

The count of this clone is one. The V call is TRBV4-2, the J call TRBJ2-2; a possible D gene is TRBD1 (7 bases). The CDR3 is 15 residues long. From germline, CDR1 is LGHNA and CDR2 YNFKEQ. The V and J ends lost 4 bases and 5 bases respectively, with 14 bases between them. CDR3: CASSPTGRKTGELFF. In DNA form, the CDR3 reads TGTGCCAGCAGCCCGACAGGGAGGAAGACCGGGGAGCTGTTTTTT.